The next 28 T cell receptor gamma chains were all read from a single sample in a study of intestinal T cells in coeliac disease. Nine to eleven formalin-fixed paraffin-embedded scrolls, each 5 µm thick, supplied each case's genomic DNA. LymphoTrack primers amplified TRG sequences from roughly 210 ng of biopsy DNA. TCRdb reapplied CATT to the multiplex PCR reads. The data contain about 490 gamma-chain clones, 51% of them singletons. Sequencing was carried out using a duodenal biopsy. These receptors all come from a human donor who served as a control with a normal duodenal biopsy, not a healthy volunteer.

The chain couples TRGV2 to TRGJP1. CDR1 and CDR2 (germline): EGSNGY, YDSYNSKV. The V and J ends lost 0 bases and 13 bases, in that order; junction bases with no gene match: 17. The CDR3 spans 16 residues. The DNA for the CDR3 is TGTGCCACCTGGGACGGGGCCTTTCACCCACTGGTGTTCAAGATATTT. Translating it yields CATWDGAFHPLVFKIF.

There are a few counts of this clone. The protein recorded in TCRdb matches a much larger clone and deviates from this DNA's translation at residue 5, suggesting a read error; the protein here is obtained by translating the DNA. This sequence joins TRGV8 and TRGJ1 or TRGJ2. Germline V CDR1 and CDR2: VENAVY, YDSYNSRV. The CDR3 extends over 17 amino acids. CDR3 sequence reads: CATWGRPRWADYYKKLF. CDR3 nucleotides: TGTGCCACCTGGGGTAGGCCAAGATGGGCAGATTATTATAAGAAACTCTTT.

Of note for this clone: One base away lies a much larger clone, so this may be a sequencing read error. The sample has other DNA sequences that encode this CDR3 too. This rearrangement joins TRGV2 to TRGJ1 or TRGJ2. Germline CDR1 is EGSNGY and CDR2 is YDSYNSKV. The CDR3 loop spans 9 amino acids. In DNA form, the CDR3 reads TGCGCCACCTGGGACGAGAAACTCTTT. Translating gives CATWDEKLF.

Concerning this clone: This may be a read error, as it is one base from a much larger clone. V is TRGV3 and J is TRGJ1 or TRGJ2. There are 13 residues in the CDR3. The germline V gene has CDR1 VTNTFY and CDR2 YDVSTARD (reference sequence). The CDR3 reads CATWDRQRIKKLF. The CDR3 DNA sequence: TGTGCCACCTGGGACAGGCAGAGAATTAAGAAACTCTTC.

This clone has a handful of counts. No DNA is shown, since the ends of the CDR3 on it are uncertain; the CDR3 is the one TCRdb lists. The rearrangement links TRGV11 to TRGJ1 or TRGJ2. TRGV11 is an ORF, with its function uncertain. The CDR3 length is 14 residues, termini included. CDR3 residues: CTTVPAGLIIKKLF.

The rearrangement links TRGV8 to TRGJP2. This CDR3 spans 13 amino acids. Germline V gene sequence: CDR1 VENAVY, CDR2 YDSYNSRV. Trimming took 11 bases from V and 3 from J; bases not matched to a gene: 9. This CDR3 reads CANEGRSDWIKTF. In DNA, the CDR3 is TGTGCCAACGAGGGACGTAGTGATTGGATCAAGACGTTT.

V and J are TRGV10 and TRGJ1 or TRGJ2. TRGV10 is annotated as an ORF whose role is uncertain. The CDR3 consists of 16 residues. J was trimmed by 3 bases and V by 8 bases; bases with no gene match: 17. DNA for the CDR3: TGTGCTGCGTGGGATTTTATGGTCGTAAGTTATTATAAGAAACTCTTT. It encodes CAAWDFMVVSYYKKLF.

Concerning this clone itself: This sequence is one base from a far larger clone and is likely a read error. Within the sample, other DNA sequences also encode this same CDR3. The rearrangement links TRGV3 to TRGJ1 or TRGJ2. From germline, CDR1 is VTNTFY and CDR2 YDVSTARD (reference sequence). The CDR3 is made up of 14 amino acids. CDR3 region: CATWDRLHGYKKLF. In DNA form, the CDR3 reads TGTGCCACCTGGGACAGGCTCCATGGGTATAAAAAACTCTTT.

CDR3 residues: CATWRHYKKLF. The CDR3 bases are TGTGCCACCTGGCGCCATTATAAGAAACTCTTT. The rearrangement links TRGV4 to TRGJ1 or TRGJ2. Trimming took 6 bases from V and 5 from J; bases not matched to a gene: 4. The CDR3 contains 11 residues. Looked up from germline, CDR1 is EGSTGY and CDR2 is YDSYTSSV.

This chain joins TRGV8 and TRGJP1. CDR3 length: 14 residues. Germline trimming cut 12 bases from V and 6 bases from J; bases unmatched to any gene: 16. Per the germline V gene, CDR1 is VENAVY and CDR2 is YDSYNSRV. CDR3 nucleotide sequence: TGTGCCCATGACACTCGGGCCCCTGGTTGGTTCAAGATATTT. Translated, it gives CAHDTRAPGWFKIF.

This clone is hyperexpanded by share. This same CDR3 is encoded by further DNA sequences in the sample. The gene calls are TRGV10 and TRGJP1. TRGV10 is an ORF, with its function uncertain. The J segment lost 4 bases and the V segment lost 8 bases, leaving 8 bases of the junction unmatched. The CDR3 covers 14 residues. The CDR3 loop is CAAWDGITGWFKIF. Written as DNA, the CDR3 is TGTGCTGCGTGGGATGGGATCACTGGTTGGTTCAAGATATTT.

V is TRGV10 and J is TRGJ1 or TRGJ2. TRGV10 has ORF status, its function being uncertain. Losses at the gene ends were 8 bases for V and 3 bases for J; bases not matched to a gene: 17. The CDR3 consists of 16 residues. The CDR3 loop reads CAAWDVSTPPYYKKLF. Here the CDR3 DNA reads TGTGCTGCGTGGGATGTATCAACGCCCCCTTATTATAAGAAACTCTTT.

As concerns this clone: Mismatch with germline at one junction end may stem from a read error. The V and J genes are TRGV8 and TRGJ1 or TRGJ2. The CDR3 loop spans 12 amino acids. The germline gives CDR1 VENAVY, CDR2 YDSYNSRV. The CDR3 nucleotides are TGTGCTACCTGGTTCGAATATTATAAGAAACTCTTT. Its translation: CATWFEYYKKLF.

V is TRGV9 and J is TRGJ1 or TRGJ2. With 3 bases clipped from V and 4 bases from J, the junction kept 6 bases outside the gene matches. The CDR3 is 13 residues long. The V gene's germline CDR1 is GITISATS and CDR2 ISYDGTV (reference sequence). The CDR3: CALWEMPYYKKLF. The DNA for the CDR3 is TGTGCCTTGTGGGAGATGCCATATTATAAGAAACTCTTT.

This clone was counted between two and nine times. A far more abundant clone sits one base away, making this likely a read error. This sample also contains other DNA sequences that code for the same CDR3. The chain combines TRGV8 with TRGJ1 or TRGJ2. The CDR3 runs to 17 residues. Germline lookup yields CDR1 VENAVY and CDR2 YDSYNSRV. The CDR3 reads CATWDRPRWADYYKKLF. The CDR3, as DNA: TGCGCCACCTGGGATAGGCCAAGATGGGCAGATTATTATAAGAAACTCTTT.

A few counts support this clone. TCRdb pairs this DNA with a much larger clone's protein that differs at residue 11, likely a read error; the protein shown was translated from the DNA. The genes are TRGV3 and TRGJP2. CDR1 is VTNTFY, CDR2 YDVSTARD, per germline (reference sequence). The CDR3 loop spans 14 amino acids. CDR3 region: CATWDTHVDWTKTF. CDR3 sequence (DNA): TGTGCCACCTGGGACACGCATGTTGATTGGACCAAGACGTTT.

Written as DNA, the CDR3 is TGTGCTGCGTGGGATCAAGAACTCTTT. Its protein product is CAAWDQELF. The chain joins TRGV10 to TRGJ1 or TRGJ2. TRGV10 belongs to the ORF category, with a function that is uncertain. V shed 8 bases and J 14 bases; nucleotides not matched to a gene: 7. The CDR3 length is 9 residues.

Turning to this clone: This sequence is one base from a far larger clone and is likely a read error. The same CDR3 can be traced to other DNA sequences in this sample. The rearrangement uses TRGV8 and TRGJP2. Germline V lookup: CDR1 VENAVY, CDR2 YDSYNSRV. The CDR3 length is 14 residues. V lost 4 bases and J lost 4; bases outside the gene matches: 6. CDR3 region: CATWDNDSDWIKTF. CDR3 nucleotide sequence: TGTGCCACCTGGGACAATGATAGTGATTGGATCAAGACGTTT.

The chain combines TRGV2 with TRGJ1 or TRGJ2. CDR1 EGSNGY and CDR2 YDSYNSKV come from the germline V gene. This CDR3 comprises 14 residues. V lost 0 bases to trimming and J lost 2 bases; unmatched junction nucleotides: 4. CDR3 DNA: TGTGCCACCTGGGACGGGGGAGATTATTATAAGAAACTCTTT. Amino acid sequence: CATWDGGDYYKKLF.

This clone was observed a few times. This DNA's translation and the protein TCRdb lists, from a much larger clone, do not match at residue 5, likely due to a read error; the protein shown is translated from the DNA. The genes are TRGV11 and TRGJP2. TRGV11 is noted as an ORF with a role that remains uncertain. This CDR3 spans 16 amino acids. CDR3 in amino acids: CACWTRCRISDWIKTF. DNA of the CDR3: TGTGCCTGCTGGACTAGGTGCCGGATTAGTGATTGGATCAAGACGTTT.

The chain is built from TRGV10 and TRGJ1 or TRGJ2. TRGV10 is noted as an ORF with a role that remains uncertain. The CDR3 is 10 amino acids. After removal of 8 bases from V and 7 bases from J, the junction contained 3 bases not matched to a gene. The CDR3, as DNA: TGTGCTGCGTGGCTATATAAGAAACTCTTT. This encodes CAAWLYKKLF.

As regards this clone: One base separates it from a far larger clone, so it is likely a read error. Other DNA sequences in the sample encode the same CDR3. V usage is TRGV8 and J usage is TRGJ1 or TRGJ2. Germline values: CDR1 VENAVY, CDR2 YDSYNSRV. The CDR3 is made up of 14 amino acids. CDR3 sequence (DNA): TGTGCCACCTGGGATAGGCCCAACTCTTATAAGAAACTCTTC. This encodes CATWDRPNSYKKLF.

Regarding this clone: DNA and listed protein disagree at residue 4, so the protein shown here was translated from the DNA. V usage is TRGV10 and J usage is TRGJ1 or TRGJ2. TRGV10 is noted as an ORF with a role that remains uncertain. Trimming at V came to 10 bases and at J to 3 bases, leaving 7 bases not matched to a gene. The CDR3 consists of 12 residues. This CDR3 is CAALGSYYKKLF. CDR3 DNA sequence: TGTGCTGCGTTGGGGTCTTATTATAAGAAACTCTTT.

In this sample, this clone is large. The CDR3 region is CALWGFYYKKLF. The CDR3 nucleotides read TGTGCCTTGTGGGGGTTTTATTATAAGAAACTCTTT. This chain uses TRGV9 with TRGJ1 or TRGJ2. The V gene end was trimmed by 5 bases and the J gene end by 3 bases; junction bases not matched to a gene: 4. There are 12 residues in the CDR3. Germline V lookup: CDR1 GITISATS, CDR2 ISYDGTV (reference sequence).

Concerning this clone: The junction shows a germline mismatch at one end, possibly a read error. Different DNA sequences within this sample yield the same CDR3. The V and J genes are TRGV2 and TRGJP2. The CDR3 contains 16 residues. CDR1 EGSNGY and CDR2 YDSYNSKV come from the germline V gene. CDR3 sequence (DNA): TGTGCCACCTGGGACGGGCCATTAGTAAGTGATTGGATCAAGACATTT. As protein: CATWDGPLVSDWIKTF.

This clone was recorded a few times. The amino acid sequence in TCRdb belongs to a much larger clone and departs from this DNA's translation at residue 3, likely a sequencing read error; the sequence shown is translated from the DNA. This chain uses TRGV11 with TRGJP2. TRGV11 is reported as an ORF; its role is uncertain. This CDR3 comprises 16 residues. The CDR3 region has the DNA TGTGCCCGCTGGATTAGGTGCCGGATTAGTGATTGGATCAAGACGTTT. Its translation: CARWIRCRISDWIKTF.

A few counts support this clone. This DNA translates differently at residue 4 from the TCRdb protein, which is that of a much larger clone; a read error is likely, and the protein shown is the DNA's own translation. This chain joins TRGV2 and TRGJP2. This CDR3 contains 13 residues. The germline V gene encodes CDR1 EGSNGY and CDR2 YDSYNSKV. This CDR3 is CATRDGHRIVKTF. CDR3 bases: TGTGCCACCCGGGACGGGCATCGTATCGTCAAGACGTTT.

This clone was picked up a small number of times. The TCRdb record carries a much larger clone's protein, which differs from this DNA's translation at residue 3; a read error is the likely cause, and the protein listed here is the DNA translation. The rearrangement joins TRGV10 to TRGJ1 or TRGJ2. TRGV10 is treated as an ORF (open reading frame) with a function not yet certain. The CDR3 extends over 14 amino acids. CDR3 sequence reads: CAVWDYTGDYKKLF. For the CDR3, the DNA is TGTGCTGTGTGGGATTATACAGGGGATTATAAGAAACTCTTT.